This T cell receptor (beta chain) was sequenced for a study of PD-L1 blockade in urothelial cancer. Study-wide background: Blood was evaluated 3 weeks (second dose) and 6 weeks after therapy began.

Specified time point: peripheral blood 6 weeks after treatment start. Sequencing used immunoSEQ multiplex PCR; TCRdb keeps in-frame clones, though not all of them. Found here are around 47,000 clones, almost 85% of them singletons; the top ten hold 13%. Source: PBMCs, taken around atezolizumab (anti-PD-L1) treatment. The source of this sequence is a man between 60 and 70 years old with urothelial cancer.

CDR3 protein: CASSFSTSGEASYEQYF. CDR3 in DNA: TGTGCCAGCAGTTTTTCGACTAGCGGGGAGGCGTCCTACGAGCAGTACTTC. V usage is TRBV28 and J usage is TRBJ2-7; 11 nucleotides line up with TRBD2. This CDR3 comprises 17 residues. The junction had 8 bases not matched to a gene; V was cut back by 3 bases and J by 1 base. Germline values: CDR1 MDHEN, CDR2 SYDVKM.